This TCR beta chain originates from a study of blood T cells in healthy people across ages. Whole-study findings and limits: Naive and antigen-experienced cells could not be conclusively compared, given unsorted PBMCs.

Through a sample-barcoded 5' primer and a J-beta primer mix, a second PCR was run for about 7 to 12 cycles. A template-switch adaptor with 12 random nucleotides tagged each cDNA molecule. No fewer than 2.5 million CDR3-containing paired-end reads came from each sample. TCRdb processed the 5' RACE reads anew with MiXCR; each CDR3 protein has one entry. In the table there are fewer than 700,000 distinct CDR3 sequences, around 50% of which are singletons. The total RNA that was extracted per sample amounted to at least 5 micrograms. This clonotype appeared once. Its matching antigen is unknown. What was sequenced was blood. The sequence derives from an elderly man in good health.

The CDR3, as DNA: TGTGCCAGCAGCGTAAGCGGGGGGGCGCGGGATGAGCAGTTCTTC. As protein: CASSVSGGARDEQFF. The chain has TRBV7-3 and TRBJ2-1; 10 bases fit TRBD2. The V and J ends lost 5 bases and 8 bases, in that order; junction bases with no gene match: 9. Germline loops: CDR1 SGHTA, CDR2 FQGTGA. This CDR3 is built from 15 residues. The whole variable domain, remainder taken from reference TRBV7-3 and TRBJ2-1, is GAGVSQTPSNKVTEKGKYVELRCDPISGHTALYWYRQSLGQGPEFLIYFQGTGAADDSGLPNDRFFAVRPEGSVSTLKIQRTERGDSAVYLCASSVSGGARDEQFFGPGTRLTVL.